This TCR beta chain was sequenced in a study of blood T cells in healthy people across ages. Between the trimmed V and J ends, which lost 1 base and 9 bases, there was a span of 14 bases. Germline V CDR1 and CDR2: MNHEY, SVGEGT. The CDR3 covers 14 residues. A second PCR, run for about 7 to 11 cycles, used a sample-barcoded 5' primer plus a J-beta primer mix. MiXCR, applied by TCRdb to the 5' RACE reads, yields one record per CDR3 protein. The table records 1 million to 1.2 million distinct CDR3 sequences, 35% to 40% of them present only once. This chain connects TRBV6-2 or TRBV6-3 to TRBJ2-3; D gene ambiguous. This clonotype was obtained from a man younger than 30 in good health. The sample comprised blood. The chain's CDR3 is CASSYLTVGSTQYF. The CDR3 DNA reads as TGTGCCAGCAGTTACTTAACAGTAGGGTCGACGCAGTATTTT.